The 15 T cell receptor beta chains reported below all come from one sample, sequenced in a study of OX40 agonist ivuxolimab in advanced cancers. Some clones are missing from TCRdb's copy, which holds only in-frame ones; the method was immunoSEQ multiplex PCR. The sample shows about 40,000 clones, 75% to 90% of them seen only once. This material consisted of CD4+ or CD8+ T cells sorted from blood, taken in a trial of the OX40 agonist ivuxolimab. The receptors derive from an adult with an advanced solid tumor such as melanoma, head and neck, liver or kidney cancer.

The table lists this clone with a count of one. V is TRBV7-6 and J is TRBJ2-5, with 9 bases aligning to TRBD1. V was pared by 5 bases and J by 2 bases, with 6 bases of the junction left unmatched. The CDR3 loop spans 15 amino acids. Germline-derived CDR1 and CDR2 are SGHVS and FNYEAQ. Written as DNA, the CDR3 is TGTGCCAGCAGCCAGCCGGGACAGGGACAAGAGACCCAGTACTTC. It is translated as CASSQPGQGQETQYF.

This clone was seen more than once but under ten times. J is TRBJ1-6 and V is TRBV18, with 7 bases that match TRBD1. V was clipped by 3 bases and J by 7 bases; unmatched bases: 6. CDR1 is KGHSH, CDR2 LQKENI, per germline. The CDR3 length is 15 residues. The CDR3 loop is CASSPSGTVNSPLHF. As DNA, the CDR3 is TGTGCCAGCTCACCTTCCGGGACAGTCAATTCACCCCTCCACTTT.

This clone was seen only once. The chain joins TRBV12-5 to TRBJ1-5, with 8 bases lining up with TRBD1. The ends lost 1 base at V and 5 bases at J; junction bases unmatched: 4. Germline V lookup: CDR1 LGHNT, CDR2 FRNRAP. The CDR3 runs 15 residues. The CDR3 reads CASGLDTGGDQPQHF. CDR3 nucleotide sequence: TGTGCTAGTGGTTTGGACACAGGGGGAGATCAGCCCCAGCATTTT.

This chain connects TRBV5-1 to TRBJ2-3; TRBD1 matches 9 bases. This CDR3 region has 15 residues. Germline CDR1 SGHRS, CDR2 YFSETQ. V shed 4 bases and J 4 bases; nucleotides not matched to a gene: 7. The CDR3 here is CASSRRGQGADTQYF. CDR3 sequence (DNA): TGCGCCAGCAGCAGACGGGGACAGGGTGCAGATACGCAGTATTTT.

Worth noting for this clone: Since no conserved phenylalanine or tryptophan closes the CDR3, a read error is the likely cause. The rearrangement links TRBV25-1 to TRBJ1-6; possibly TRBD1 for D (5 bases). The ends were cut back, 3 bases at V and 7 bases at J, with 22 bases in the middle. From germline, CDR1 is MGHDK and CDR2 SYGVNS. CDR3 length: 18 residues. CDR3 bases: TGTGCCAGCAGTGACTCTCCGGGACCCCCTGAGCGCAATTCACCCCTCCACCTT. It translates to CASSDSPGPPERNSPLHL.

This clone has a handful of counts. CDR3 sequence reads: CASSLGFRIGAETQYF. The CDR3 DNA follows: TGTGCCAGCAGCTTAGGATTCCGGATCGGAGCAGAGACCCAGTACTTC. This rearrangement joins TRBV7-2 to TRBJ2-5; no clear D gene. CDR3 length: 16 residues. Trimming removed 1 base from V and 4 bases from J, with 16 bases in between. Germline V lookup: CDR1 SGHTA, CDR2 FQGNSA.

The chain is built from TRBV7-9 and TRBJ2-7; D is perhaps TRBD1 (6 bases). The germline CDR1 and CDR2 sequences are SEHNR and FQNEAQ (reference sequence). V was cut by 6 bases and J by 5 bases, with 20 bases left in between. This CDR3 has 15 residues. CDR3 amino acids: CASRTDDRRVDEQYF. The CDR3 DNA reads TGTGCCAGCAGAACTGATGACAGGCGTGTAGACGAGCAGTACTTC. Full variable domain (rest looked up from reference TRBV7-9 and TRBJ2-7): DTGVSQNPRHKITKRGQNVTFRCDPISEHNRLYWYRQTLGQGPEFLTYFQNEAQLEKSRLLSDRFSAERPKGSFSTLEIQRTEQGDSAMYLCASRTDDRRVDEQYFGPGTRLTVT.

This clone appeared once. The genes are TRBV6-5 and TRBJ1-1; D ambiguous. Trimming took 4 bases from V and 5 from J, leaving 14 bases between them. The CDR3 is 14 amino acids. Germline assignment: CDR1 MNHEY and CDR2 SVGAGI. The CDR3 is CASSSSRWITEAFF. The CDR3 coding sequence is TGTGCCAGCAGTTCCAGTCGCTGGATTACTGAAGCTTTCTTT.

This clone was detected a few times. The chain employs TRBV7-3 and TRBJ1-1; possible D gene TRBD1, 5 bases. This CDR3 is 14 amino acids long. V was pared by 0 bases and J by 3 bases, with 8 bases between. CDR1 SGHTA and CDR2 FQGTGA come from the germline V gene. The CDR3 bases are TGTGCCAGCAGCTTAACGGGGGGAGACACTGAAGCTTTCTTT. Encoded protein: CASSLTGGDTEAFF.

The chain employs TRBV5-1 and TRBJ2-1; 8 bases map to TRBD2. J lost 1 base, V lost 6 bases, and 6 bases had no gene match. Germline V gene sequence: CDR1 SGHRS, CDR2 YFSETQ. The CDR3 consists of 15 residues. CDR3 nucleotides: TGCGCCAGCACCCCGGGGGGGCCATCCTACAATGAGCAGTTCTTC. It specifies CASTPGGPSYNEQFF.

The chain links TRBV28 to TRBJ1-2; D may be TRBD1 (6 bases). Germline V gene sequence: CDR1 MDHEN, CDR2 SYDVKM. CDR3 length: 13 residues. V dropped 5 bases and J dropped 6 bases, with 13 bases sitting between them. CDR3 DNA: TGTGCCAGCAGTGAGCAGGGGAACCATGGCTACACCTTC. This codes for CASSEQGNHGYTF.

The chain carries TRBV6-4 and TRBJ1-1; D possibly corresponds to TRBD1 (6 bases). Germline CDR1 and CDR2: MRHNA and SNTAGT. The CDR3 spans 13 residues. Trimming removed 2 bases at V and 5 bases at J, with 9 bases between. This chain's CDR3 is CASSDTQGTEAFF. The CDR3 region has the DNA TGTGCCAGCAGTGACACTCAGGGGACTGAAGCTTTCTTT.

The CDR3 reads CAILKLKIDGHQPQHF. The CDR3 DNA reads TGTGCCATCCTTAAACTCAAAATAGACGGGCATCAGCCCCAGCATTTT. V is TRBV5-4 and J is TRBJ1-5; D call uncertain. The CDR3 extends over 16 amino acids. V was trimmed by 9 bases and J by 5 bases, leaving 24 bases between them. Germline V gene sequence: CDR1 SGHNT, CDR2 YYREEE (reference sequence).

The J gene is TRBJ1-5, the V gene TRBV7-2; D call uncertain. This CDR3 is 16 amino acids long. Trimming stripped 2 bases from V and 3 bases from J, with 14 bases between. CDR1 is SGHTA and CDR2 is FQGNSA in the germline V gene. The CDR3 sequence is CASSLRTLYPNQPQHF. The DNA of the CDR3 is TGTGCCAGCAGCTTAAGGACCCTTTACCCCAATCAGCCCCAGCATTTT.

The chain is built from TRBV11-2 and TRBJ1-2, with a weak D call TRBD1 (6 bases). CDR1 is SGHAT, CDR2 FQNNGV, per germline. The V and J ends lost 5 bases and 7 bases respectively, with 11 bases between them. The CDR3 length is 12 residues. The DNA for the CDR3 is TGTGCCAGCAGCCTAATGGACAGTGGCTACACCTTC. This sequence encodes CASSLMDSGYTF.